The 12 T cell receptor beta chains given below trace back to one sample, sequenced in a study of shared clonotypes between healthy human individuals. Measured with immunoSEQ multiplex PCR; TCRdb has only the in-frame clones, and not every one. The data show 2.3 million or so clones, 85% to 95% seen once. Sequenced sample: naive CD4+ T cells from PBMCs. Subset reported: CD45RA+ positively selected. Receptors were obtained from a man younger than 35 in good health. Some clones in this sample may be carry-over from other donors' samples.

This rearrangement joins TRBV5-1 to TRBJ2-5, with TRBD1 matching 11 bases. Per the germline V gene, CDR1 is SGHRS and CDR2 is YFSETQ. The junction had 9 bases not matched to a gene; V was cut back by 4 bases and J by 4 bases. The CDR3 has 16 residues. The CDR3: CASSRSGQGAGETQYF. CDR3 DNA: TGCGCCAGCAGCCGCTCAGGACAGGGGGCCGGAGAGACCCAGTACTTC. The whole variable domain, filled in from reference TRBV5-1 and TRBJ2-5, reads KAGVTQTPRYLIKTRGQQVTLSCSPISGHRSVSWYQQTPGQGLQFLFEYFSETQRNKGNFPGRFSGRQFSNSRSEMNVSTLELGDSALYLCASSRSGQGAGETQYFGPGTRLLVL.

The V gene is TRBV4-3, the J gene TRBJ2-3; 7 bases agree with TRBD2. Per the germline V gene, CDR1 is LGHNA and CDR2 is YSLEER. Germline trimming cut 0 bases from V and 1 base from J; bases unmatched to any gene: 10. The CDR3 has 18 residues. In nucleotides, the CDR3 is TGCGCCAGCAGCCAAGAAGGAATCGCTAGCGGCCGCACAGATACGCAGTATTTT. It translates to CASSQEGIASGRTDTQYF.

With regard to this clone: Other DNA sequences in this sample translate to the same CDR3. This chain uses TRBV2 with TRBJ2-5; D uncertain. Trimming left V 7 bases short and J 2 bases short, with 8 bases between. The CDR3 is made up of 12 amino acids. CDR1 SNHLY and CDR2 FYNNEI come from the germline V gene. The CDR3 bases are TGTGCCAGCACTGGGGTTCAAGAGACCCAGTACTTC. It translates to CASTGVQETQYF. The whole variable domain, remainder taken from reference TRBV2 and TRBJ2-5, is EPEVTQTPSHQVTQMGQEVILRCVPISNHLYFYWYRQILGQKVEFLVSFYNNEISEKSEIFDDQFSVERPDGSNFTLKIRSTKLEDSAMYFCASTGVQETQYFGPGTRLLVL.

J is TRBJ2-7 and V is TRBV11-3, with 8 positions matching TRBD1. The CDR3 loop spans 15 amino acids. Germline V CDR1 and CDR2: SGHNT, YENEEA. V shed 5 bases, J shed 1 base, and the junction held 7 bases outside the gene matches. The CDR3, as DNA: TGTGCCAGCAGCCCCCGGACAGGGTCTTCCTACGAGCAGTACTTC. This gives the protein CASSPRTGSSYEQYF.

The chain joins TRBV11-2 to TRBJ2-1; a weak D match, TRBD2 (6 bases). The CDR3 extends over 15 amino acids. Trimming stripped 3 bases from V and 4 bases from J, with 13 bases between. Germline V CDR1 and CDR2: SGHAT, FQNNGV. CDR3: CASSFSIREYNEQFF. For the CDR3, the DNA is TGTGCCAGCAGCTTCAGCATCCGGGAGTACAATGAGCAGTTCTTC. The entire variable domain, with the rest obtained from reference TRBV11-2 and TRBJ2-1, is as follows: EAGVAQSPRYKIIEKRQSVAFWCNPISGHATLYWYQQILGQGPKLLIQFQNNGVVDDSQLPKDRFSAERLKGVDSTLKIQPAKLEDSAVYLCASSFSIREYNEQFFGPGTRLTVL.

The chain couples TRBV5-1 to TRBJ1-3, with TRBD1 identical over 7 bases. The CDR3 runs to 17 residues. Germline V gene data show CDR1 as SGHRS and CDR2 as YFSETQ. The V segment lost 4 bases and the J segment 0 bases; nucleotides outside the gene matches: 10. This CDR3 is CASSQRTGSDSGNTIYF. In nucleotides, the CDR3 is TGCGCCAGCAGCCAACGGACAGGCTCCGACTCTGGAAACACCATATATTTT. Together with reference TRBV5-1 and TRBJ1-3, the CDR3 gives the full variable domain: KAGVTQTPRYLIKTRGQQVTLSCSPISGHRSVSWYQQTPGQGLQFLFEYFSETQRNKGNFPGRFSGRQFSNSRSEMNVSTLELGDSALYLCASSQRTGSDSGNTIYFGEGSWLTVV.

The J gene is TRBJ2-3, the V gene TRBV9; 7 bases line up with TRBD2. The CDR3 runs 14 residues. Germline CDR1 reads SGDLS; CDR2 reads YYNGEE. Trimming took 3 bases from V and 5 from J; bases not matched to a gene: 6. CDR3 bases: TGTGCCAGCAGCGGGAGACTAGCCGGAGATACGCAGTATTTT. The encoded protein is CASSGRLAGDTQYF.

The chain is built from TRBV28 and TRBJ2-1, with TRBD2 identical over 11 bases. The CDR3 sequence is 13 residues long. The germline CDR1 and CDR2 sequences are MDHEN and SYDVKM. V gave up 6 bases and J gave up 13 bases; unmatched junction bases: 8. The CDR3 spells CASRNTSGRRQFF. The CDR3 DNA reads TGTGCCAGCAGGAATACTAGCGGGAGACGACAGTTCTTC.

V gene TRBV11-3 combines with J gene TRBJ2-1, with 11 positions matching TRBD2. With V trimmed by 1 base and J by 7 bases, 3 bases remained unmatched. The CDR3 is 15 residues long. Germline V gene sequence: CDR1 SGHNT, CDR2 YENEEA. The CDR3 DNA reads as TGTGCCAGCAGCTTAGTGACTAGCGGGATGAATGAGCAGTTCTTC. It translates to CASSLVTSGMNEQFF.

The genes are TRBV6-5 and TRBJ2-2; the match to TRBD1 covers 10 bases. The CDR3 covers 14 residues. The V gene's germline CDR1 is MNHEY and CDR2 SVGAGI. Trimming removed 8 bases from V and 7 bases from J; junction bases left unmatched: 7. DNA for the CDR3: TGTGCCAGCGGGAGGACAGGGGGTATCGGGGAGCTGTTTTTT. Translation: CASGRTGGIGELFF.

The chain links TRBV18 to TRBJ2-7; 7 nucleotides align to TRBD1. The length of the CDR3 is 14 residues. V lost 6 bases, J lost 2 bases, and 7 bases stayed unmatched. From germline, CDR1 is KGHSH and CDR2 LQKENI. CDR3 nucleotides: TGTGCCAGCTCGGGGGACAGTGCGGCCTACGAGCAGTACTTC. This sequence encodes CASSGDSAAYEQYF. The whole variable domain, filled in from reference TRBV18 and TRBJ2-7, reads NAGVMQNPRHLVRRRGQEARLRCSPMKGHSHVYWYRQLPEEGLKFMVYLQKENIIDESGMPKERFSAEFPKEGPSILRIQQVVRGDSAAYFCASSGDSAAYEQYFGPGTRLTVT.

In its sample, this clone was seen once. Here the CDR3 reads CATPGTASYEQYF. The CDR3 region has the DNA TGTGCCACCCCTGGGACAGCCTCCTACGAGCAGTACTTC. The chain combines TRBV10-3 with TRBJ2-7; 7 nucleotides line up with TRBD1. The CDR3 has 13 amino acids. V lost 10 bases to trimming and J lost 0 bases; unmatched junction nucleotides: 6. Germline CDR1 and CDR2: ENHRY and SYGVKD.